This TCR beta chain was sequenced for a study of blood T cell repertoires in COVID-19. Study-wide background: Specimens from acute and convalescent COVID-19 originated in the United States, Italy and Spain.

Profiled with immunoSEQ multiplex PCR; TCRdb holds only in-frame clones, not every one. The sample includes more than 85,000 clones, roughly 80% of them seen just once. V was pared by 3 bases and J by 15 bases, with 2 bases of the junction left unmatched. The CDR3 spans 11 residues. The V gene's germline CDR1 is PRHDT and CDR2 FYEKMQ (reference sequence). This receptor was obtained from a woman aged 70-85 years with acute or convalescent COVID-19. The chain is built from TRBV13 and TRBJ2-1; TRBD1 matches 10 bases. The sample comprised peripheral blood. This CDR3 is CASSFGQGVFF. CDR3 DNA sequence: TGTGCCAGCAGCTTTGGACAGGGGGTGTTCTTC.